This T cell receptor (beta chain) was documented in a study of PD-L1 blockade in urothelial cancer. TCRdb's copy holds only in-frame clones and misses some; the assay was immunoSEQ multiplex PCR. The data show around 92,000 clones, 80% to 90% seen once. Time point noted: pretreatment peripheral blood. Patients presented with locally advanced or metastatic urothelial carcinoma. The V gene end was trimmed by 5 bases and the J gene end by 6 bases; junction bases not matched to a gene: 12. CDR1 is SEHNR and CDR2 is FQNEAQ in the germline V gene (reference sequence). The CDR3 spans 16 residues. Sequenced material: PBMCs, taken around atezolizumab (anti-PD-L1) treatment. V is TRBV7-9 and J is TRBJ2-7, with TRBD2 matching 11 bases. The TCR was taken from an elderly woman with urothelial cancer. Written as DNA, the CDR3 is TGTGCCAGCAGCCGCCCCTTGGGACTAGCGGCCCTCGAGCAGTACTTC. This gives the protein CASSRPLGLAALEQYF.